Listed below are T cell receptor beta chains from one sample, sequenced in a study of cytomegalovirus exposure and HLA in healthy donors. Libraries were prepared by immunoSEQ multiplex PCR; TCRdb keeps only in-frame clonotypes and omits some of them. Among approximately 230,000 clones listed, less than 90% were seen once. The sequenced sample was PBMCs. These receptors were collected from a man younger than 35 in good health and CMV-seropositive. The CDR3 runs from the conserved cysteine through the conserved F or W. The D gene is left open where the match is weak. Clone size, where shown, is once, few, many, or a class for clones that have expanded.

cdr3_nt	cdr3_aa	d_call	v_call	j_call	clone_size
TGCAGTGCCGGGAGGGGCAATGAGCAGTTCTTC	CSAGRGNEQFF	TRBD2	TRBV20-1	TRBJ2-1	NA
TGTGCCAGCAGCGAGCGGGGTAGCGGGGCTTTCTACGAGCAGTACTTC	CASSERGSGAFYEQYF	TRBD2	TRBV9	TRBJ2-7	NA
TGTGCCTGGACATTGGACTGGATGAACACTGAAGCTTTCTTT	CAWTLDWMNTEAFF	NA	TRBV30	TRBJ1-1	few
TGTGCCACCCGAGCGGAGAGCTCCTACGAGCAGTACTTC	CATRAESSYEQYF	NA	TRBV28	TRBJ2-7	NA
TGTGCCAGCAGCCACAGGAGGGCCAAATCCCATGAGCAGTTCTTC	CASSHRRAKSHEQFF	NA	TRBV4-2	TRBJ2-1	NA
TGTGCCAGCAGCTTAGTTGCTTACAATGAGCAGTTCTTC	CASSLVAYNEQFF	NA	TRBV11-1	TRBJ2-1	NA
TGTGCCAGCAGCTTAACGACAGGGGAAAGCAATCAGCCCCAGCATTTT	CASSLTTGESNQPQHF	TRBD1	TRBV7-9	TRBJ1-5	once
TGTGCCAGCAACGCCGGGACGGGTGGTAACACTGAAGCTTTCTTT	CASNAGTGGNTEAFF	NA	TRBV6-1	TRBJ1-1	NA
TGTGCCAGCAGTTTACAGGCGGGCACTGAAGCTTTCTTT	CASSLQAGTEAFF	NA	TRBV28	TRBJ1-1	NA
TGCGCCAGCAGCTTGGTTGGCCAAAACACTGAAGCTTTCTTT	CASSLVGQNTEAFF	NA	TRBV5-1	TRBJ1-1	NA
TGTGCCTGGAGCGACAGGGTAAGCTCCTACGAGCAGTACTTC	CAWSDRVSSYEQYF	TRBD1	TRBV30	TRBJ2-7	NA
TGCGCCAGCAGCCAAGATGTGTCCAGGTTAGACACGGTTGGAAACACCATATATTTT	CASSQDVSRLDTVGNTIYF	NA	TRBV4-3	TRBJ1-3	NA
TGTGCCAGCCGTAGATCAACAGGGAATAGTGGCAATGAGCAGTTCTTC	CASRRSTGNSGNEQFF	NA	TRBV2	TRBJ2-1	NA
TGCGCCAGCAGCTCTAGCGGGAGTGGAGAAGAGACCCAGTACTTC	CASSSSGSGEETQYF	TRBD2	TRBV5-1	TRBJ2-5	NA
TGTGCCAGCTCACCGGGCGGGAATGTGTACAATGAGCAGTTCTTC	CASSPGGNVYNEQFF	NA	TRBV18	TRBJ2-1	NA
TGTGCCAGCAGCCCGATACGCCGACAGGGGAACTACGAGCAGTACTTC	CASSPIRRQGNYEQYF	TRBD1	TRBV11-2	TRBJ2-7	NA